Listed here is a single TCR beta chain. Per the germline V gene, CDR1 is MRHNA and CDR2 is SNTAGT. There are 15 residues in the CDR3. The V end was cut by 2 bases, the J end by 7 bases, with 12 bases between. The method was immunoSEQ multiplex PCR; TCRdb's version includes in-frame clones alone and lacks a portion of them. Among around 32,000 clones listed, roughly 90% were seen once. This specimen belongs to a study of T cell changes during pregnancy in multiple sclerosis. The TCR was taken from a female donor with multiple sclerosis, enrolled in a pregnancy study. The V and J genes are TRBV6-4 and TRBJ1-6; D not resolved. The specimen was CD8+ T cells from peripheral blood mononuclear cells, collected before pregnancy. The CDR3 DNA sequence: TGTGCCAGCAGTGACAGCGGCGGAGAAAATTCACCCCTCCACTTT. Encoded protein: CASSDSGGENSPLHF.